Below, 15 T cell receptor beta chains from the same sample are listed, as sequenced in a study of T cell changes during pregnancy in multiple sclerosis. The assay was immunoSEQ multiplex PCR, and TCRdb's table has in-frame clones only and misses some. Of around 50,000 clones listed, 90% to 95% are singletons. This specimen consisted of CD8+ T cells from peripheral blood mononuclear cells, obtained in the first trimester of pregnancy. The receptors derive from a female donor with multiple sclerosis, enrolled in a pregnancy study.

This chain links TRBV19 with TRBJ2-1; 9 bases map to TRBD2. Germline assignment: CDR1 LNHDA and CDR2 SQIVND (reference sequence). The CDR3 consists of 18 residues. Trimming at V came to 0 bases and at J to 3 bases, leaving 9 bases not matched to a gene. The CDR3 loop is CASSIEPSRGGIYNEQFF. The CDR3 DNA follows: TGTGCCAGTAGTATAGAGCCCTCGCGGGGGGGTATCTACAATGAGCAGTTCTTC.

The CDR3 nucleotides are TGCGCCAGCAGCCACCTAGGGGACAATAATTCACCCCTCCACTTT. Its translation is CASSHLGDNNSPLHF. The chain links TRBV4-1 to TRBJ1-6, with a tentative D call TRBD1 (6 bases). The ends were cut back, 3 bases at V and 5 bases at J, with 11 bases in the middle. The CDR3 spans 15 residues. Germline lookup yields CDR1 MGHRA and CDR2 YSYEKL.

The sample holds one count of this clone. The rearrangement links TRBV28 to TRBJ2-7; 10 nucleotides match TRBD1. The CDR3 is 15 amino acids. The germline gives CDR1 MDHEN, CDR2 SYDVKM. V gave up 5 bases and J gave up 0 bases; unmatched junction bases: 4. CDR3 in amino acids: CASSPDRGPSYEQYF. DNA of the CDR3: TGTGCCAGCAGTCCCGACAGGGGGCCCTCCTACGAGCAGTACTTC.

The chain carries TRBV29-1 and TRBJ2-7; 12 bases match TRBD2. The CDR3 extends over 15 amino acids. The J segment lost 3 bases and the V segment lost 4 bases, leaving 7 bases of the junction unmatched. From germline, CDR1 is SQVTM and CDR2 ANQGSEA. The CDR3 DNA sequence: TGCAGCGTTGGACTAGCGGGAGTAGCCTTCTACGAGCAGTACTTC. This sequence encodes CSVGLAGVAFYEQYF.

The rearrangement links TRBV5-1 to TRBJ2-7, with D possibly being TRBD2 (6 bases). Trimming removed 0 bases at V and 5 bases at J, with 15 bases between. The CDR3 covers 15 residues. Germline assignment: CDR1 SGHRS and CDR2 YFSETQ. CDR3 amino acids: CASSLENRGWDEQYF. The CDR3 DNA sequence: TGCGCCAGCAGCTTGGAAAACCGGGGGTGGGACGAGCAGTACTTC.

This CDR3 is CASSSQALYQGYTF. The CDR3 DNA follows: TGTGCCAGTAGTAGCCAGGCCTTATACCAGGGCTACACCTTC. The V gene is TRBV19, the J gene TRBJ1-2; no reliable D call. The V end lost 4 bases, the J end lost 8 bases, and 17 bases lay between the germline ends. This CDR3 region has 14 residues. Germline V gene data show CDR1 as LNHDA and CDR2 as SQIVND (reference sequence).

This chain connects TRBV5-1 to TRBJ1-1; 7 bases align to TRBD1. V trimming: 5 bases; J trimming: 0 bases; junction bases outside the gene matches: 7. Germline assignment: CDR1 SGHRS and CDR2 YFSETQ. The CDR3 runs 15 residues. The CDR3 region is CASRIPGQMNTEAFF. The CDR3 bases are TGCGCCAGCAGGATACCGGGACAGATGAACACTGAAGCTTTCTTT.

CDR3 DNA: TGTGCCAGCAGTTACGCGGACAGGGGTTGGAGTGATGGCTACACCTTC. Translation gives CASSYADRGWSDGYTF. J is TRBJ1-2 and V is TRBV6-6, with 9 bases lining up with TRBD1. This CDR3 is 16 amino acids long. Germline CDR1 is MNHNY and CDR2 is SVGAGI (reference sequence). After removal of 2 bases from V and 6 bases from J, the junction contained 10 bases not matched to a gene.

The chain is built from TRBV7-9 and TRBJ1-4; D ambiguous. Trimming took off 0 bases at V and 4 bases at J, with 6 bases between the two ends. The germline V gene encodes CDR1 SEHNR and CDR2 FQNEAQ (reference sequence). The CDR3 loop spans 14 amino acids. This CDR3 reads CASSLAGNNEKLFF. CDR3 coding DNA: TGTGCCAGCAGCTTAGCCGGGAATAATGAAAAACTGTTTTTT.

The CDR3: CASSQVQGGRSPLHF. CDR3 DNA sequence: TGCGCCAGCAGCCAAGTCCAGGGTGGTAGGTCACCCCTCCACTTT. This sequence joins TRBV4-3 and TRBJ1-6; possible D gene TRBD1, 5 bases. Germline CDR1 is LGHNA and CDR2 is YSLEER. V dropped 1 base and J dropped 10 bases, with 14 bases sitting between them. The CDR3 is 15 residues long.

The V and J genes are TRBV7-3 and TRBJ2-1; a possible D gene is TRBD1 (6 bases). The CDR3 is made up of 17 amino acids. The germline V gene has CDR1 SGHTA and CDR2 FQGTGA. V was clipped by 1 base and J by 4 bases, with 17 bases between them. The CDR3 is CASSLIGGAAKYNEQFF. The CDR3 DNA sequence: TGTGCCAGCAGCTTAATAGGGGGAGCGGCTAAGTACAATGAGCAGTTCTTC.

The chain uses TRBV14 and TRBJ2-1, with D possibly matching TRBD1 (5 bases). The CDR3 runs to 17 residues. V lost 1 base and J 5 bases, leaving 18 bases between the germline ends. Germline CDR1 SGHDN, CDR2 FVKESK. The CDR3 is CASSQGNTGPRDNEQFF. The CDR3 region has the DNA TGTGCCAGCAGCCAAGGGAATACCGGGCCCAGGGACAATGAGCAGTTCTTC.

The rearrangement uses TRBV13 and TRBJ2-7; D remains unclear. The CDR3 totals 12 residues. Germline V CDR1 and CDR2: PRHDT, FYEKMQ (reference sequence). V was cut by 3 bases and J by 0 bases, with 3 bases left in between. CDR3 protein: CASSFSSYEQYF. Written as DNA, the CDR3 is TGTGCCAGCAGCTTTAGCTCCTACGAGCAGTACTTC.

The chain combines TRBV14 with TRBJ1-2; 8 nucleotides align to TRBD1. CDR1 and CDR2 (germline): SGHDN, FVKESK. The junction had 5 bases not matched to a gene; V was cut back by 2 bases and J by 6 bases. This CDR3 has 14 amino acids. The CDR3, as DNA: TGTGCCAGCAGCCAACAGGCAGGGGGCGATGGCTACACCTTC. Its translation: CASSQQAGGDGYTF.

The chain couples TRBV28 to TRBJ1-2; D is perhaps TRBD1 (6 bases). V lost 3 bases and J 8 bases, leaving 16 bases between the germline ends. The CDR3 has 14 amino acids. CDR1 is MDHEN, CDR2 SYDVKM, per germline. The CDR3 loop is CASSFSGVFLGYTF. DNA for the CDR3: TGTGCCAGCAGTTTTTCAGGGGTTTTTCTCGGCTACACCTTC.